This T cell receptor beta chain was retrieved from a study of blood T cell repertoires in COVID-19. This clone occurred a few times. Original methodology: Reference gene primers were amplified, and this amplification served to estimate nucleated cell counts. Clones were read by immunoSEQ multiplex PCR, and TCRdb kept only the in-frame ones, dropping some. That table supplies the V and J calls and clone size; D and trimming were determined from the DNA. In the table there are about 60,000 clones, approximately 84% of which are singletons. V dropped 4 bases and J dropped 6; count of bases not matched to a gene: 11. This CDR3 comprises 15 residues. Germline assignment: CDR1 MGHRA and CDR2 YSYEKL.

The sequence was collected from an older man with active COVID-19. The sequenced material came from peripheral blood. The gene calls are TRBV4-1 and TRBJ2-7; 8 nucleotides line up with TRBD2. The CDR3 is CASSPGDGRAPEQYF. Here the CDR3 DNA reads TGCGCCAGCAGCCCGGGGGACGGGAGGGCCCCCGAGCAGTACTTC.